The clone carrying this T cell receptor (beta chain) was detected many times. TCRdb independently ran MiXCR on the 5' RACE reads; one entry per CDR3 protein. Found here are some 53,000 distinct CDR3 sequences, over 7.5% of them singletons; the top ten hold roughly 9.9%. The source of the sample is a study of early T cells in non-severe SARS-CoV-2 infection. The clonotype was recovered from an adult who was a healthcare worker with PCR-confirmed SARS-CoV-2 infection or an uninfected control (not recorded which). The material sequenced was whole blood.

The CDR3 DNA reads TGTGCCAGCAGTTTAATGCGGGGGCAGACTGAAGCTTTCTTT. It yields the protein CASSLMRGQTEAFF. The chain combines TRBV12-3 or TRBV12-4 with TRBJ1-1; a possible D gene is TRBD1 (6 bases). V lost 2 bases, J lost 5 bases, and 12 bases lay in between. The CDR3 has 14 residues.